This T cell receptor (beta chain) was profiled in a study of cytomegalovirus exposure and HLA in healthy donors. Whole-study results and caveats: High sensitivity and specificity were reportedly achieved when the classifier diagnosed cytomegalovirus status. Specificity of a few CMV-associated chains for CMV antigens was verified in vitro. Most sequenced TCRs were rare (though some public TCRs occurred in many donors).

This table comes from immunoSEQ multiplex PCR, and its TCRdb copy is limited to in-frame clones, with some not included. This sample yields roughly 140,000 clones, of which 91% are seen a single time; approximately 0.7% belongs to the top ten. About this clone itself: Its antigen is unidentified.

CDR1 and CDR2 from the germline V gene are SGHNT and YYREEE (reference sequence). The CDR3 sequence is 14 residues long. Trimming removed 0 bases at V and 1 base at J, with 7 bases between. The rearrangement uses TRBV5-4 and TRBJ2-5; D is undetermined. The sequenced sample was PBMCs. The receptor comes from a man between 18 and 29 years old in good health and CMV-seronegative. The CDR3 DNA follows: TGTGCCAGCAGCTTGGCCCTGTCCCAAGAGACCCAGTACTTC. It translates to CASSLALSQETQYF.